The rows below give T cell receptor beta chains drawn from one sample of a study of T cell clonotyping in hematopoietic cell transplantation. Libraries were prepared by immunoSEQ multiplex PCR; TCRdb keeps only in-frame clonotypes and omits some of them. The table has roughly 16,000 clones, 80% to 90% seen once. The sequenced sample consisted of peripheral blood mononuclear cells. These receptors were collected from a woman in her 40s in good health. Some clones in this sample may be carry-over from other donors' samples. CDR3s include the opening cysteine and the closing phenylalanine or tryptophan. The order of the fields is J gene, clone size, V gene, D gene, CDR3 protein, CDR3 DNA. D genes are given only for firm matches. Clone size is not always given. Where it is, it says once, few, many or a class for expanded clones.

j_gene: TRBJ1-5; abundance: NA; v_gene: TRBV15; d_gene: TRBD1; CDR3aa: CATNDRGNQPQHF; CDR3nt: TGTGCCACTAACGACAGGGGCAATCAGCCCCAGCATTTT
j_gene: TRBJ2-2; abundance: NA; v_gene: TRBV5-6; d_gene: NA; CDR3aa: CASSLLGHVNTGELFF; CDR3nt: TGTGCCAGCAGCTTGTTGGGACACGTAAACACCGGGGAGCTGTTTTTT
j_gene: TRBJ1-5; abundance: NA; v_gene: TRBV2; d_gene: NA; CDR3aa: CASKPDSVYNQPQHF; CDR3nt: TGTGCCAGCAAACCGGACAGCGTTTATAATCAGCCCCAGCATTTT
j_gene: TRBJ2-3; abundance: NA; v_gene: TRBV11-1; d_gene: NA; CDR3aa: CASSFQGDTQYF; CDR3nt: TGTGCCAGCAGCTTCCAGGGAGATACGCAGTATTTT
j_gene: TRBJ1-6; abundance: few; v_gene: TRBV30; d_gene: NA; CDR3aa: CAWNLGQNISPLHF; CDR3nt: TGTGCCTGGAATCTGGGTCAGAACATCTCACCCCTCCACTTT
j_gene: TRBJ1-2; abundance: NA; v_gene: TRBV11-2; d_gene: TRBD1; CDR3aa: CASSSTTGALDGYTF; CDR3nt: TGTGCCAGCAGCTCCACGACAGGGGCCCTCGACGGCTACACCTTC
j_gene: TRBJ1-2; abundance: NA; v_gene: TRBV7-2; d_gene: TRBD1; CDR3aa: CASRTTGDNHGYTF; CDR3nt: TGTGCCAGCAGAACAACAGGGGATAATCATGGCTACACCTTC
j_gene: TRBJ2-7; abundance: NA; v_gene: TRBV19; d_gene: TRBD2; CDR3aa: CASSRILAGGSYEQYF; CDR3nt: TGTGCCAGTAGCCGTATACTAGCGGGAGGTTCCTACGAGCAGTACTTC
j_gene: TRBJ2-3; abundance: few; v_gene: TRBV7-2; d_gene: NA; CDR3aa: CASSLGTKFDTQYF; CDR3nt: TGTGCCAGCAGCTTAGGGACTAAGTTCGATACGCAGTATTTT
j_gene: TRBJ2-5; abundance: NA; v_gene: TRBV6-6; d_gene: TRBD1; CDR3aa: CASSQTDRGSWTQYF; CDR3nt: TGTGCCAGCAGTCAAACGGACAGGGGGTCTTGGACCCAGTACTTC
j_gene: TRBJ1-1; abundance: NA; v_gene: TRBV6-5; d_gene: NA; CDR3aa: CASSYSLNTEAFF; CDR3nt: TGTGCCAGCAGTTACTCGTTGAACACTGAAGCTTTCTTT
j_gene: TRBJ2-7; abundance: NA; v_gene: TRBV7-6; d_gene: TRBD1; CDR3aa: CASSLAPRQGNEQYF; CDR3nt: TGTGCCAGCAGCTTAGCGCCGAGACAGGGCAACGAGCAGTACTTC
j_gene: TRBJ2-5; abundance: NA; v_gene: TRBV4-3; d_gene: TRBD2; CDR3aa: CASSQDRATSGETQYF; CDR3nt: TGCGCCAGCAGCCAAGATCGAGCGACTAGCGGGGAGACCCAGTACTTC
j_gene: TRBJ2-5; abundance: NA; v_gene: TRBV5-1; d_gene: NA; CDR3aa: CASSLTKGQETQYF; CDR3nt: TGCGCCAGCAGCTTAACCAAGGGACAAGAGACCCAGTACTTC
j_gene: TRBJ2-7; abundance: NA; v_gene: TRBV4-2; d_gene: TRBD2; CDR3aa: CASSQGPSGGRAYEQYF; CDR3nt: TGTGCCAGCAGCCAAGGGCCATCCGGCGGGAGGGCCTACGAGCAGTACTTC
j_gene: TRBJ2-1; abundance: NA; v_gene: TRBV5-8; d_gene: NA; CDR3aa: CASSLLAPGGNKFF; CDR3nt: TGTGCCAGCAGCTTGTTGGCCCCCGGCGGGAATAAATTCTTC
j_gene: TRBJ1-4; abundance: NA; v_gene: TRBV19; d_gene: NA; CDR3aa: CASRKGGAANEKLFF; CDR3nt: TGTGCCAGTAGGAAGGGGGGGGCCGCTAATGAAAAACTGTTTTTT
j_gene: TRBJ1-1; abundance: NA; v_gene: TRBV5-4; d_gene: NA; CDR3aa: CASIGAAEAFF; CDR3nt: TGTGCCAGCATCGGGGCGGCTGAAGCTTTCTTT
j_gene: TRBJ1-1; abundance: NA; v_gene: TRBV5-3; d_gene: NA; CDR3aa: CASAPWGPTEAFF; CDR3nt: TGTGCCAGCGCCCCCTGGGGTCCCACTGAAGCTTTCTTT
j_gene: TRBJ2-7; abundance: NA; v_gene: TRBV30; d_gene: TRBD2; CDR3aa: CAWGGRHEQYF; CDR3nt: TGCGCTTGGGGAGGGAGGCACGAGCAGTACTTC
j_gene: TRBJ2-7; abundance: NA; v_gene: TRBV19; d_gene: NA; CDR3aa: CASSIVQGSFNEQYF; CDR3nt: TGTGCCAGTAGTATAGTACAGGGTAGTTTCAACGAGCAGTACTTC
j_gene: TRBJ1-4; abundance: NA; v_gene: TRBV19; d_gene: NA; CDR3aa: CASSRPGRADEKLFF; CDR3nt: TGTGCCAGCTCAAGACCGGGAAGGGCAGATGAAAAACTGTTTTTT
j_gene: TRBJ1-3; abundance: NA; v_gene: TRBV7-8; d_gene: NA; CDR3aa: CASSLGMGVLSGNTIYF; CDR3nt: TGTGCCAGCAGCTTAGGAATGGGAGTCCTCTCTGGAAACACCATATATTTT
j_gene: TRBJ1-5; abundance: few; v_gene: TRBV6-1; d_gene: TRBD1; CDR3aa: CASSEQGVSNQPQHF; CDR3nt: TGTGCCAGCAGTGAACAGGGGGTAAGCAATCAGCCCCAGCATTTT
j_gene: TRBJ2-1; abundance: NA; v_gene: TRBV25-1; d_gene: NA; CDR3aa: CASSFANEQFF; CDR3nt: TGTGCCAGCAGTTTCGCCAATGAGCAGTTCTTC
j_gene: TRBJ2-2; abundance: NA; v_gene: TRBV9; d_gene: NA; CDR3aa: CASSVERGTGELFF; CDR3nt: TGTGCCAGCAGCGTAGAAAGGGGCACCGGGGAGCTGTTTTTT
j_gene: TRBJ2-5; abundance: NA; v_gene: TRBV9; d_gene: NA; CDR3aa: CASSVEWGVQETQYF; CDR3nt: TGTGCCAGCAGCGTAGAGTGGGGGGTTCAAGAGACCCAGTACTTC
j_gene: TRBJ2-5; abundance: NA; v_gene: TRBV7-8; d_gene: TRBD2; CDR3aa: CASSLALAGGTQYF; CDR3nt: TGTGCCAGCAGCTTAGCGCTAGCGGGTGGGACCCAGTACTTC
j_gene: TRBJ2-3; abundance: NA; v_gene: TRBV7-9; d_gene: NA; CDR3aa: CASQDVNTDTQYF; CDR3nt: TGTGCCAGCCAGGACGTTAACACAGATACGCAGTATTTT
j_gene: TRBJ1-2; abundance: NA; v_gene: TRBV2; d_gene: TRBD1; CDR3aa: CASSYAGTGERSYGYTF; CDR3nt: TGTGCCAGCAGCTACGCCGGGACAGGGGAGCGAAGCTATGGCTACACCTTC
j_gene: TRBJ1-3; abundance: NA; v_gene: TRBV18; d_gene: NA; CDR3aa: CASSPPVYSGNTIYF; CDR3nt: TGTGCCAGCTCACCACCGGTATACTCTGGAAACACCATATATTTT
j_gene: TRBJ2-7; abundance: NA; v_gene: TRBV6-5; d_gene: TRBD2; CDR3aa: CASSYGLADYEQYF; CDR3nt: TGTGCCAGCAGTTACGGACTAGCGGACTACGAGCAGTACTTC
j_gene: TRBJ2-7; abundance: once; v_gene: TRBV27; d_gene: NA; CDR3aa: CASSSSQTWDGSYEQYF; CDR3nt: TGTGCCAGCAGTTCATCTCAAACATGGGACGGCTCCTACGAGCAGTACTTC
j_gene: TRBJ1-1; abundance: NA; v_gene: TRBV7-3; d_gene: NA; CDR3aa: CASSLTDNTEAFF; CDR3nt: TGTGCCAGCAGCTTAACGGACAACACTGAAGCTTTCTTT
j_gene: TRBJ2-3; abundance: NA; v_gene: TRBV29-1; d_gene: NA; CDR3aa: CSVKESGPLAQYF; CDR3nt: TGCAGCGTGAAAGAGTCCGGTCCGCTGGCGCAGTATTTT
j_gene: TRBJ1-6; abundance: NA; v_gene: TRBV2; d_gene: NA; CDR3aa: CASRYSDPNSPLHF; CDR3nt: TGTGCCAGCAGATACAGTGATCCGAATTCACCCCTCCACTTT
j_gene: TRBJ2-7; abundance: NA; v_gene: TRBV6-6; d_gene: NA; CDR3aa: CASSSGTGFFDQQYF; CDR3nt: TGTGCCAGCAGCAGCGGGACAGGCTTTTTCGATCAGCAGTACTTC